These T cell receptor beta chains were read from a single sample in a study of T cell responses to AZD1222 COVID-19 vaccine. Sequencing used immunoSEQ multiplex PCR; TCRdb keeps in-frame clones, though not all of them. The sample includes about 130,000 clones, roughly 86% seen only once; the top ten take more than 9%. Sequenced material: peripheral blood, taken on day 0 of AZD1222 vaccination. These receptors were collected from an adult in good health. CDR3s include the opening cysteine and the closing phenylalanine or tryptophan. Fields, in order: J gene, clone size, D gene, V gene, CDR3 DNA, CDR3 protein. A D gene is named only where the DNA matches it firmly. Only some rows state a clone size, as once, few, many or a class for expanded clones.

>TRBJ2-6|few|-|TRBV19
TGTGCCAGTAGCCAACAGGGATACCCAAATACTGGGGCCAACGTCCTGACTTTC
CASSQQGYPNTGANVLTF
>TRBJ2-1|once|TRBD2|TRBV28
TGTGCCAGCAGTTCTGTCGCCGTGCTAGCGGGAGGGCCAACGGATGAGCAGTTCTTC
CASSSVAVLAGGPTDEQFF
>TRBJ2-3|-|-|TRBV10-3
TGTGCCATCAGTCAAGCCAGGGAAAGCACAGATACGCAGTATTTT
CAISQARESTDTQYF
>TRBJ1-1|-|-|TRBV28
TGTGCCAGCAGTTTCAAGTGGGGGTCAACTGAAGCTTTCTTT
CASSFKWGSTEAFF
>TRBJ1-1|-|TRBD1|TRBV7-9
TGTGCCAGCAGCCCGGACAGGGGGTTCACTGAAGCTTTCTTT
CASSPDRGFTEAFF
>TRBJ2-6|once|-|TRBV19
TGTGCCAGTAGTATAGTACTCAGAGGGTCTGGGGCCAACGTCCTGACTTTC
CASSIVLRGSGANVLTF
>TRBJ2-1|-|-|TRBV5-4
TGTGCCAGCAGCTCAGACTGGAAACCGGATGAGCAGTTCTTC
CASSSDWKPDEQFF
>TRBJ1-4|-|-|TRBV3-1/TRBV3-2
TGTGCCAGCAGCCAAGACGGGCAGGGGACGAGTGAAAAACTGTTTTTT
CASSQDGQGTSEKLFF
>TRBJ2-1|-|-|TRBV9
TGTGCCAGCAGCGTAGAGGCACACTACAATGAGCAGTTCTTC
CASSVEAHYNEQFF
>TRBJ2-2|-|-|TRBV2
TGTGCCAGCAGTGTCCTCGGGACCGGGGAGCTGTTTTTT
CASSVLGTGELFF
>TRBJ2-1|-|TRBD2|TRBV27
TGTGCCAGCAGACAAGTAGGGACTAGCGGGCACAATGAGCAGTTCTTC
CASRQVGTSGHNEQFF
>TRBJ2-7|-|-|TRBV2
TGTGCCAGCAGTCCCGGCGGGACACCATACGAGCAGTACTTC
CASSPGGTPYEQYF
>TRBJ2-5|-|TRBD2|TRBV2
TGTGCCAGCAGTCGGGCTAGCGGGAGTGGTGAGACCCAGTACTTC
CASSRASGSGETQYF
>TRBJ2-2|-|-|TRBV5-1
TGCGCCAGCAGCTTGGCCCCTCAGGGGTCCGGGGAGCTGTTTTTT
CASSLAPQGSGELFF
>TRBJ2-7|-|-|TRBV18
TGTGCCAGCTCACCCCCGGGACTTCCAGGGGAGCAGTACTTC
CASSPPGLPGEQYF
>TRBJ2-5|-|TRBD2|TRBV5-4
TGTGCCAGCAGCTTGGAAAGCGGGGTAGGGGAGACCCAGTACTTC
CASSLESGVGETQYF
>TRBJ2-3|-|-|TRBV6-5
TGTGCCAGCAGTTACCGGGATTCCACAGATACGCAGTATTTT
CASSYRDSTDTQYF
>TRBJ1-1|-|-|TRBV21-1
TGTGCCAGCAGCAAGGGGGGGGACAGGCCTCCCGGAGCTTTCTTT
CASSKGGDRPPGAFF
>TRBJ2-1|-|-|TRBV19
TGTGCCAGTAGTAGCAGGTCCCTCGGGACTGAGCAGTTCTTC
CASSSRSLGTEQFF
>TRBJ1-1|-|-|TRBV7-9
TGTGCCAGCAGCTTTCGGTTACAATCGAACACTGAAGCTTTCTTT
CASSFRLQSNTEAFF
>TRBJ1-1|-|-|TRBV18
TGTGCCAGCTCACCATGGGGCGGGAGAGACACTGAAGCTTTCTTT
CASSPWGGRDTEAFF
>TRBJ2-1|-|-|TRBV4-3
TGCGCCAGCAGCCAGGCCGAAGGCAATGAGCAGTTCTTC
CASSQAEGNEQFF
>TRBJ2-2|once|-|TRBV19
TGTGCCAGTACCAGCGCCGGGGAGCTGTTTTTT
CASTSAGELFF
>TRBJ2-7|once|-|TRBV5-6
TGTGCCAGCAGCTCCGACTCCTACGAGCAGTACTTC
CASSSDSYEQYF
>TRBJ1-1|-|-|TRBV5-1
TGCGCCAGCAGCCCGCAACAGGGAAACACTGAAGCTTTCTTT
CASSPQQGNTEAFF
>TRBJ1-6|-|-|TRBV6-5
TGTGCCAGCAGGGGTCGGTTGAGCTATAATTCACCCCTCCACTTT
CASRGRLSYNSPLHF
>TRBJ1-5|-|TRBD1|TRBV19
TGTGCCAGTAGTAAAACTAAACAGGGGGCGCATAGTCAGCCCCAGCATTTT
CASSKTKQGAHSQPQHF
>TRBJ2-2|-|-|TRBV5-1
TGCGCCAGCAGCTTTGTCCCCAGGGGTTGGACCGGGGAGCTGTTTTTT
CASSFVPRGWTGELFF
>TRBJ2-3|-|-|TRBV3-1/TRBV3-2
TGTGCCAGCAGCCACCGCTTGAGCACAGATACGCAGTATTTT
CASSHRLSTDTQYF
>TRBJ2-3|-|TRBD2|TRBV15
TGTGCCACCAGCAGAGATATAGCTAGCGGGGGCACAGATACGCAGTATTTT
CATSRDIASGGTDTQYF
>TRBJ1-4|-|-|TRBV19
TGTGCCAGTAGTAACCCCATGGGACCTGCTGCAACTAATGAAAAACTGTTTTTT
CASSNPMGPAATNEKLFF
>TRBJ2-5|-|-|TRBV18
TGTGCCAGCTCACGGGTGTTTCCCCCGGAGACCCAGTACTTC
CASSRVFPPETQYF
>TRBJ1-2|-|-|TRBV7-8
TGTGCCAGCAGCCCAAGTGATGATAACTATGGCTACACCTTC
CASSPSDDNYGYTF
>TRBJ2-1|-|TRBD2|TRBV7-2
TGTGCCAGCAGCTTACGGCGGGAGGGGTATGAGCAGTTCTTC
CASSLRREGYEQFF
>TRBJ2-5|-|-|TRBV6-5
TGTGCCAGCAGTTACTCGGACCAAGAGACCCAGTACTTC
CASSYSDQETQYF